This T cell receptor (beta chain) was recorded in a study of vaccination and CD4 T cells after COVID-19. In the study overall: Cells received overlapping spike peptides from SARS-CoV-2, HCoV-NL63, HCoV-OC43 and HCoV-229E as stimulation.

This CDR3 contains 14 residues. V was clipped by 0 bases and J by 7 bases, with 8 bases between them. From germline, CDR1 is SGDLS and CDR2 YYNGEE. Treatment given: roughly ten-day PBMC culture with coronavirus spike peptide pools or control peptides (ViraFEST assay). Points on this clonotype: Its antigen is still unknown.

Study observations and caveats: Among reactive clones from convalescent patients, a median 86.3% appeared only post-vaccination. No early post-infection timepoints were studied, and convalescent patients studied were relatively few.

Sequence data for DNA of cultured CD4+ T cells were generated by the Oncomine TCR Beta short-read assay. Researchers extracted genomic DNA from CD4+ T cells that had been cultured. TCRdb used MiXCR to reprocess the PCR reads, holding one entry per CDR3 protein. The sample yields about 13,000 distinct CDR3 sequences, around 29% seen once. This sequence originates from a human donor who received a COVID-19 vaccine. Here the sequenced sample was CD4+ T cells from blood, cultured in vitro, taken before SARS-CoV-2 vaccination. The J gene is TRBJ1-6, the V gene TRBV9, with D unresolved. CDR3 nucleotide sequence: TGTGCCAGCAGCGTAGTAGGCGCCAATTCACCCCTCCACTTT. Translation: CASSVVGANSPLHF. Filled out from reference TRBV9 and TRBJ1-6, the complete variable domain reads DSGVTQTPKHLITATGQRVTLRCSPRSGDLSVYWYQQSLDQGLQFLIQYYNGEERAKGNILERFSAQQFPDLHSELNLSSLELGDSALYFCASSVVGANSPLHFGNGTRLTVT.